The 3 T cell receptor beta chains in this list originate from one sample, sequenced in a study of CD8 T cell repertoires and HIV-1 epitope variants. No antigens are known for them. Measured with immunoSEQ multiplex PCR; TCRdb has only the in-frame clones, and not every one. The table lists roughly 2,000 clones, approximately 70% of them singletons. The sequenced material came from cultured CD8+ T cells derived from PBMCs. Receptors were obtained from a male donor with HIV.

The chain employs TRBV6-1 and TRBJ2-3, with 14 nucleotides matching TRBD2. Germline assignment: CDR1 MNHNS and CDR2 SASEGT. The CDR3 is made up of 16 amino acids. Losses at the gene ends were 3 bases for V and 3 bases for J; bases not matched to a gene: 2. CDR3 residues: CASSEGTSGRTDTQYF. The CDR3 DNA follows: TGTGCCAGCAGTGAGGGGACTAGCGGGAGAACAGATACGCAGTATTTT.

This clone was found a few times. J is TRBJ2-7 and V is TRBV5-1; 9 bases are shared with TRBD1. The junction had 9 bases not matched to a gene; V was cut back by 0 bases and J by 5 bases. This CDR3 is 16 amino acids long. Germline CDR1 reads SGHRS; CDR2 reads YFSETQ. CDR3 protein: CASSLATGGGINEQYF. CDR3 DNA: TGCGCCAGCAGCTTGGCAACAGGGGGCGGGATCAACGAGCAGTACTTC.

The chain couples TRBV30 to TRBJ2-1; the D gene is possibly TRBD2 (5 bases). Trimming pared 2 bases from V and 8 bases from J, leaving 22 bases between. The CDR3 loop spans 16 amino acids. The germline V gene has CDR1 GTSNPN and CDR2 SVGIG (reference sequence). As DNA, the CDR3 is TGTGCCTGGAGTAACCCCTGGAAGGGAGAAGCCGATGAGCAGTTCTTC. This sequence encodes CAWSNPWKGEADEQFF.